The source of this TCR beta chain is a study of blood T cell repertoires in COVID-19. For the study at large: The United States, Italy and Spain supplied acute and convalescent COVID-19 samples.

Study members were between about 18 and 90 years old and lived in 20 to 30 US regions. Assignments of participants to cohorts depended upon their own reported clinical history. In Cohort 3, a recovered donor had either two negative PCRs, clearance, or symptom resolution. Trimming took 6 bases from V and 6 from J, leaving 17 bases between them. The germline gives CDR1 MDHEN, CDR2 SYDVKM. The CDR3 is made up of 14 amino acids. Profiled with immunoSEQ multiplex PCR; TCRdb holds only in-frame clones, not every one. The table shows a few hundred thousand clones, with approximately 85% occurring only once. This clonotype was obtained from a woman aged 50 to 60 who had recovered from COVID-19. V gene TRBV28 combines with J gene TRBJ1-2, with D perhaps matching TRBD1 (6 bases). The sample consisted of PBMCs or T cells enriched from blood (not recorded which). CDR3 in amino acids: CASRGGTPKDGYTF. In DNA form, the CDR3 reads TGTGCCAGCAGGGGAGGGACACCTAAGGATGGCTACACCTTC.